Listed below are T cell receptor beta chains from one sample, sequenced in a study of blood T cell repertoires in COVID-19. Assay used: immunoSEQ multiplex PCR; TCRdb lists only in-frame clones, some missing. Among tens of thousands of clones listed, 75% to 90% were seen once. Sequencing input: peripheral blood. The origin of the receptors is a man aged 55-75 years with acute or convalescent COVID-19. Each CDR3 is given with its conserved first and last residue. The D gene is left open where the match is weak. Some rows mark clone size as missing; the rest say once, few, many or name a class of expanded clone.

TGTGCCAGCATCACCGGACAGGGCACTGGAAACACCATATATTTT,CASITGQGTGNTIYF,TRBD1,TRBV5-6,NA,TRBJ1-3
TGTGCCAGCAGCTTTTCGGCCGGGGAGCTGTTTTTT,CASSFSAGELFF,NA,TRBV13,once,TRBJ2-2
TGTGCCAGCAGCCAAGATTTCCCAGGGAGGGAGACCCAGTACTTC,CASSQDFPGRETQYF,NA,TRBV3-1/TRBV3-2,NA,TRBJ2-5
TGCGCCAGCAGCTTGAGACTGGAGGGAAACAATGAGCAGTTCTTC,CASSLRLEGNNEQFF,NA,TRBV5-1,few,TRBJ2-1
TGTGCCAGCAGCGGAATCCAACGGGAGGGTCTCAAGTTCTTC,CASSGIQREGLKFF,TRBD2,TRBV13,NA,TRBJ2-1
TGTGCCAGCAGTTACGGTTTGGAGAATGAGCAGTTCTTC,CASSYGLENEQFF,NA,TRBV6-6,once,TRBJ2-1
TGTGCCAGCAGTGAAGCTACAAGCTATGGCTACACCTTC,CASSEATSYGYTF,NA,TRBV2,NA,TRBJ1-2
TGTGCCAGCAGCTTCTCCGGGAGTCACGATGAGCAGTTCTTC,CASSFSGSHDEQFF,NA,TRBV7-9,NA,TRBJ2-1
TGTGCCAGCGCGGGAGTTACAAATGAGCAGTTCTTC,CASAGVTNEQFF,TRBD2,TRBV6-5,once,TRBJ2-1
TGTGCCAGCACATCAGGGGGCTACGAGCAGTACTTC,CASTSGGYEQYF,TRBD1,TRBV28,few,TRBJ2-7
TGTGCCAGCAGCTGGCAGGGGTACACTGAAGCTTTCTTT,CASSWQGYTEAFF,NA,TRBV4-2,NA,TRBJ1-1
TGTGCCAGCAGCCTGGGAACAGGGATGAACACTGAAGCTTTCTTT,CASSLGTGMNTEAFF,NA,TRBV27,NA,TRBJ1-1
TGTGCCAGCAGCCCCGGAGCATACAATGAGCAGTTCTTC,CASSPGAYNEQFF,NA,TRBV9,NA,TRBJ2-1
TGTGCCAGCAGCTTACAGGGGGCCGCCTACGAGCAGTACTTC,CASSLQGAAYEQYF,TRBD1,TRBV13,NA,TRBJ2-7
TGTGCCAGCAGCTTAGAGACTAGCGGGAGGCTCCCACTTGCGGCCGAGCAGTACTTC,CASSLETSGRLPLAAEQYF,TRBD2,TRBV7-8,NA,TRBJ2-7
TGTGCCAGCAGTGGACCGGGTTACGAGCAGTACTTC,CASSGPGYEQYF,NA,TRBV2,NA,TRBJ2-7
TGTGCCACCAGCAGGGGAGGGCCCCGCACAGATACGCAGTATTTT,CATSRGGPRTDTQYF,TRBD2,TRBV15,NA,TRBJ2-3